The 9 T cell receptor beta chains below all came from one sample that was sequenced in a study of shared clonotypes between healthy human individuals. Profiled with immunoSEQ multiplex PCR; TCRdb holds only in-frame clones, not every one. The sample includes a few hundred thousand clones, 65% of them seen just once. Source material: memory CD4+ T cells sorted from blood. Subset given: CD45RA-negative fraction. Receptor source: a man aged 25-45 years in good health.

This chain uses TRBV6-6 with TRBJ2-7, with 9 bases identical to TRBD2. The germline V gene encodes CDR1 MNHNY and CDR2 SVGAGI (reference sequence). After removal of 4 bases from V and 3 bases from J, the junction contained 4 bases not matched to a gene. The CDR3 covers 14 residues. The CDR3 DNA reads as TGTGCCAGCAGTTTCCTAGCGGGGAGCTACGAGCAGTACTTC. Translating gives CASSFLAGSYEQYF.

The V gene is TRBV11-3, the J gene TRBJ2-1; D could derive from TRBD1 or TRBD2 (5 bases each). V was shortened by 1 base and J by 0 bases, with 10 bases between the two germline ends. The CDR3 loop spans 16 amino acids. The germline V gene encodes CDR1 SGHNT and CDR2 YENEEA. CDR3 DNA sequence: TGTGCCAGCAGCTTAGTTAGGGGACCCTCCTACAATGAGCAGTTCTTC. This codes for CASSLVRGPSYNEQFF.

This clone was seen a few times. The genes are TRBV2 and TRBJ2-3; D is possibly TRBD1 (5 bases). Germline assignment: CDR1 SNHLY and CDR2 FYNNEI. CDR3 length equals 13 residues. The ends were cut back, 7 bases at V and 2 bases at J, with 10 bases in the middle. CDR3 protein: CASMGRSTDTQYF. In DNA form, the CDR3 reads TGTGCCAGCATGGGGCGATCCACAGATACGCAGTATTTT.

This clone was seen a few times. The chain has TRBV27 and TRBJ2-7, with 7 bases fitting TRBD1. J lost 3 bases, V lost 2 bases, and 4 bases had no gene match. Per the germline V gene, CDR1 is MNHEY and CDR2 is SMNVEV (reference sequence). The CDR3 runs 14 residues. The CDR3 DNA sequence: TGTGCCAGCAGTTTAATAGGGGGCAGCTACGAGCAGTACTTC. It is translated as CASSLIGGSYEQYF.

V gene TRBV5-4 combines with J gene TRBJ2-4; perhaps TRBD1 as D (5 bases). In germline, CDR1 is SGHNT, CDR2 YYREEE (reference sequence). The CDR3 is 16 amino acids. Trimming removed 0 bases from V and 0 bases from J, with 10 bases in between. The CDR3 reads CASSLAGQGAKNIQYF. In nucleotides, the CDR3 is TGTGCCAGCAGCTTGGCCGGGCAGGGAGCCAAAAACATTCAGTACTTC.

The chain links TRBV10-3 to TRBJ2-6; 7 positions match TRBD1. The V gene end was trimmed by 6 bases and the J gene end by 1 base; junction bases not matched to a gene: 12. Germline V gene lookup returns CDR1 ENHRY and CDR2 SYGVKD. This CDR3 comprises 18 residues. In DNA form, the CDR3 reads TGTGCCATCAGCCAACCCCGGCAGGGGGTTTCTGGGGCCAACGTCCTGACTTTC. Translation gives CAISQPRQGVSGANVLTF.

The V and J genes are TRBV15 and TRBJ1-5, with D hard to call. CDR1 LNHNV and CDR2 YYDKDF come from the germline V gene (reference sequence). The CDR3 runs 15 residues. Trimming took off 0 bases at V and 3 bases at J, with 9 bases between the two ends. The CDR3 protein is CATSRDRLNNQPQHF. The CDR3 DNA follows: TGTGCCACCAGCAGAGACCGGTTGAACAATCAGCCCCAGCATTTT. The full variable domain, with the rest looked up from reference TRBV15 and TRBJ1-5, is DAMVIQNPRYQVTQFGKPVTLSCSQTLNHNVMYWYQQKSSQAPKLLFHYYDKDFNNEADTPDNFQSRRPNTSFCFLDIRSPGLGDTAMYLCATSRDRLNNQPQHFGDGTRLSIL.

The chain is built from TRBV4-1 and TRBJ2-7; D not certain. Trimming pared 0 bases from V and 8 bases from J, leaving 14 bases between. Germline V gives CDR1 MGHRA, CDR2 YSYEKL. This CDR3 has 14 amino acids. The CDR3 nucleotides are TGCGCCAGCAGCCAAGAGCTTCCCGTAGCCCAGCAGTACTTC. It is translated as CASSQELPVAQQYF.

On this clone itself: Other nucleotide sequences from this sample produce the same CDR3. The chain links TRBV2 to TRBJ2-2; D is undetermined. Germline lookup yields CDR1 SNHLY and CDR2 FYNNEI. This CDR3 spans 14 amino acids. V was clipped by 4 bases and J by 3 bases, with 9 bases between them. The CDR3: CASSGLVDTGELFF. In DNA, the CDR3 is TGTGCCAGCAGTGGGCTAGTAGACACCGGGGAGCTGTTTTTT. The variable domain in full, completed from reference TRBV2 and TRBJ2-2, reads EPEVTQTPSHQVTQMGQEVILRCVPISNHLYFYWYRQILGQKVEFLVSFYNNEISEKSEIFDDQFSVERPDGSNFTLKIRSTKLEDSAMYFCASSGLVDTGELFFGEGSRLTVL.